This T cell receptor (beta chain) was sequenced during a study of identical twins. Findings and limits, study-wide: High-abundance cord blood beta clonotypes had fewer insertions; memory repertoires showed none.

Via MiXCR, TCRdb re-called the 5' RACE reads, giving one row per CDR3 protein. The data contain roughly 710,000 distinct CDR3 sequences, around 6.1% of them singletons. This CDR3 region has 16 residues. The V gene's germline CDR1 is LNHNV and CDR2 YYDKDF (reference sequence). Losses at the gene ends were 1 base for V and 8 bases for J; bases not matched to a gene: 8. This clonotype was counted ten times or more. Its antigen remains unknown. The specimen was naive T cells sorted from blood. This rearrangement joins TRBV15 to TRBJ2-1, with 10 positions matching TRBD2. The TCR comes from a young man in good health. The CDR3 sequence is CATSRAVASGSYEQFF. The CDR3 DNA sequence: TGTGCCACCAGCAGAGCAGTGGCTAGCGGGAGCTATGAGCAGTTCTTC.